The 17 T cell receptor beta chains given below trace back to one sample, sequenced in a study of T cell responses to AZD1222 COVID-19 vaccine. TCRdb's copy holds only in-frame clones and misses some; the assay was immunoSEQ multiplex PCR. The sample carries about 180,000 clones, more than 80% recorded once. The sequencing here drew on peripheral blood, taken 28 days after the second dose of the MenACWY control vaccine. All receptors derive from an adult who received the MenACWY meningococcal vaccine as a control.

This clone was observed a few times. The gene calls are TRBV6-2 or TRBV6-3 and TRBJ2-1; the D is unclear. V was clipped by 5 bases and J by 6 bases, with 11 bases between them. Germline-derived CDR1 and CDR2 are MNHEY and SVGEGT. The CDR3 length is 13 residues. This CDR3 reads CASSPHRGNEQFF. The CDR3 DNA is TGTGCCAGCAGTCCCCACCGAGGCAATGAGCAGTTCTTC.

V gene TRBV6-6 combines with J gene TRBJ1-5, with D uncertain. The CDR3 sequence is 14 residues long. V shed 5 bases and J shed 2 bases, with 10 bases lying between them. Per germline, CDR1 MNHNY and CDR2 SVGAGI (reference sequence). The CDR3 DNA is TGTGCCAGCAGTCCCCCGTGGGGCAATCAGCCCCAGCATTTT. Its translation: CASSPPWGNQPQHF.

This clone was found once. The gene calls are TRBV2 and TRBJ1-1; 8 nucleotides agree with TRBD1. The CDR3 extends over 15 amino acids. Trimming removed 6 bases from V and 8 bases from J; junction bases left unmatched: 14. Germline V CDR1 and CDR2: SNHLY, FYNNEI. CDR3 nucleotide sequence: TGTGCCAGCAGCTCTGACAGGGGAGGTTTAGGGGAAGCTTTCTTT. It is translated as CASSSDRGGLGEAFF.

This clone was counted between two and nine times. This rearrangement joins TRBV24-1 to TRBJ2-2; 8 nucleotides align to TRBD1. Germline CDR1 reads KGHDR; CDR2 reads SFDVKD. The trim removed 7 bases at V and 5 bases at J, leaving 11 bases unmatched. CDR3 length: 16 residues. CDR3 loop: CATSDTRTGRTGELFF. The DNA for the CDR3 is TGTGCCACCAGCGATACTAGGACAGGGAGGACCGGGGAGCTGTTTTTT.

The chain recombines TRBV7-9 with TRBJ1-5; 8 bases line up with TRBD1. This CDR3 has 14 residues. The germline CDR1 and CDR2 sequences are SEHNR and FQNEAQ (reference sequence). The junction had 1 base not matched to a gene; V was cut back by 1 base and J by 5 bases. CDR3 in amino acids: CASSLGTGYQPQHF. In nucleotides, the CDR3 is TGTGCCAGCAGCTTAGGGACAGGGTATCAGCCCCAGCATTTT.

This chain uses TRBV7-2 with TRBJ1-5; D gene uncertain. Germline V CDR1 and CDR2: SGHTA, FQGNSA. V lost 1 base and J lost 6, with 13 bases in between. This CDR3 has 15 residues. The CDR3 loop is CASSLELLVSQPQHF. CDR3 nucleotide sequence: TGTGCCAGCAGCTTAGAGCTCCTCGTTTCTCAGCCCCAGCATTTT. Using reference TRBV7-2 and TRBJ1-5 for the parts outside the CDR3, the full variable domain is GAGVSQSPSNKVTEKGKDVELRCDPISGHTALYWYRQSLGQGLEFLIYFQGNSAPDKSGLPSDRFSAERTGGSVSTLTIQRTQQEDSAVYLCASSLELLVSQPQHFGDGTRLSIL.

This chain joins TRBV7-9 and TRBJ1-2; D is perhaps TRBD1 (5 bases). Germline V gene sequence: CDR1 SEHNR, CDR2 FQNEAQ (reference sequence). The CDR3 consists of 15 residues. Trimming shortened V by 7 bases and J by 8 bases, and 23 bases separated the two germline ends. The CDR3 here is CASTLGEGLWRGYTF. CDR3 DNA: TGTGCCAGCACCCTCGGAGAGGGACTTTGGCGAGGCTACACCTTC.

V gene TRBV6-2 or TRBV6-3 combines with J gene TRBJ2-7; 8 nucleotides agree with TRBD2. This CDR3 has 14 residues. V lost 2 bases, J lost 3 bases, and 3 bases stayed unmatched. Per germline, CDR1 MNHEY and CDR2 SVGEGT. CDR3: CASSYGTRGYEQYF. The CDR3, as DNA: TGTGCCAGCAGTTACGGGACTAGAGGCTACGAGCAGTACTTC.

This clone showed up just once. This chain connects TRBV3-1 (or the pseudogene TRBV3-2) to TRBJ2-5, with D tentatively TRBD1 (7 bases). The CDR3 is 15 residues long. Germline CDR1 reads LGHDT; CDR2 reads YNNKEL (reference sequence). V dropped 1 base and J dropped 6 bases, with 15 bases sitting between them. CDR3 in DNA: TGTGCCAGCAGCCAAGGTGCGGGACAGCGACAGACCCAGTACTTC. Protein product: CASSQGAGQRQTQYF.

This rearrangement joins TRBV4-3 to TRBJ1-1; unclear D gene. V was shortened by 1 base and J by 8 bases, with 11 bases between the two germline ends. CDR3 length: 13 residues. Germline loops: CDR1 LGHNA, CDR2 YSLEER. This CDR3 reads CASSQVTTGEAFF. The CDR3 DNA is TGCGCCAGCAGCCAAGTAACCACCGGGGAAGCTTTCTTT.

This chain links TRBV15 with TRBJ1-4; D gene ambiguous. The germline V gene encodes CDR1 LNHNV and CDR2 YYDKDF (reference sequence). CDR3 size: 16 residues. The V and J ends lost 1 base and 4 bases respectively, with 13 bases between them. CDR3 DNA: TGTGCCACCAGCAGAGGTCTCTCGCGACATAATGAAAAACTGTTTTTT. Its translation is CATSRGLSRHNEKLFF.

The chain uses TRBV5-8 and TRBJ2-7; tentatively, D is TRBD2 (5 bases). This CDR3 has 13 residues. Germline loops: CDR1 SGHTS, CDR2 YDEGEE. The V end lost 5 bases, the J end lost 1 base, and 10 bases lay between the germline ends. Here the CDR3 reads CASSRTSSYEQYF. CDR3 nucleotides: TGTGCCAGCAGTCGAACTAGTTCCTACGAGCAGTACTTC.

This clone has a handful of counts. This chain connects TRBV28 to TRBJ1-2; 9 nucleotides match TRBD1. The junction had 10 bases not matched to a gene; V was cut back by 6 bases and J by 8 bases. This CDR3 region has 14 residues. Germline CDR1 and CDR2: MDHEN and SYDVKM. The CDR3 bases are TGTGCCAGCAGGCCGGACAGGGGAGGTCTGGGCTACACCTTC. Its translation is CASRPDRGGLGYTF.

In this sample, this clone turned up once. This chain uses TRBV19 with TRBJ2-7; no definite D call. Germline loops: CDR1 LNHDA, CDR2 SQIVND (reference sequence). Trimming left V 5 bases short and J 3 bases short, with 11 bases between. The CDR3 has 13 residues. The CDR3 DNA reads as TGTGCCAGTAGTCTACAACACCACTACGAGCAGTACTTC. It is translated as CASSLQHHYEQYF.

This clone was recorded once. The same CDR3 can be traced to other DNA sequences in this sample. The J gene is TRBJ2-5, the V gene TRBV7-9; TRBD1 or TRBD2 may be the D gene (6 bases each). Germline V CDR1 and CDR2: SEHNR, FQNEAQ (reference sequence). V was trimmed by 2 bases and J by 5 bases, leaving 15 bases between them. The length of the CDR3 is 15 residues. The CDR3 coding sequence is TGTGCCAGCAGCTTAAAAGGGCAGGGGAGGGAGACCCAGTACTTC. Protein sequence: CASSLKGQGRETQYF.

The CDR3 DNA sequence: TGTGCCAGCAGCTTAGTCTGGGCAAACACCATATATTTT. Translated, it gives CASSLVWANTIYF. The V gene is TRBV7-2, the J gene TRBJ1-3, with no clear D. CDR3 length: 13 residues. Deletions cut 1 base from V and 6 bases from J, with 7 bases between. Germline loops: CDR1 SGHTA, CDR2 FQGNSA.

This CDR3 reads CASSYEGRGYTF. CDR3 sequence (DNA): TGTGCCAGCAGTTACGAGGGAAGGGGCTACACCTTC. J is TRBJ1-2 and V is TRBV6-2 or TRBV6-3; D gene uncertain. CDR1 and CDR2 from the germline V gene are MNHEY and SVGEGT. The CDR3 is 12 amino acids. Trimming cost V 2 bases and J 8 bases, with 9 bases left between them.